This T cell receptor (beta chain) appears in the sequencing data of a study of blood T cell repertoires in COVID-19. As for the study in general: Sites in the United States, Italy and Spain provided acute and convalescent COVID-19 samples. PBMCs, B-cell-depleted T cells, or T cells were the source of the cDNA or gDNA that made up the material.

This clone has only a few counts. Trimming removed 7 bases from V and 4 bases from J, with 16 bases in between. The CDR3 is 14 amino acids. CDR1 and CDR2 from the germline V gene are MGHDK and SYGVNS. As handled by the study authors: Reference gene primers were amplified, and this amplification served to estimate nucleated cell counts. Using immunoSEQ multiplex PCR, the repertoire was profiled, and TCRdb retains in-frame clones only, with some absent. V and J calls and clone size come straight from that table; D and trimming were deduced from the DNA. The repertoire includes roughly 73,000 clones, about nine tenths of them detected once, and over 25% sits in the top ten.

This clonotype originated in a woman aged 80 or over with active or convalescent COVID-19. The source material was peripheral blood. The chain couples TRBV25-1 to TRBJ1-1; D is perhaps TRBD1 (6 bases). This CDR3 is CASKVGEGGTEAFF. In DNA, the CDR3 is TGTGCCAGCAAGGTCGGTGAAGGGGGCACTGAAGCTTTCTTT.